These 7 T cell receptor beta chains were sequenced from one sample in a study of blood T cell repertoires in COVID-19. Sequencing was performed with immunoSEQ multiplex PCR; in TCRdb, only in-frame clones are kept and a portion is missing. The sample consists of tens of thousands of clones, roughly 80% of them appearing once. Sequencing was performed on peripheral blood. These receptors were collected from a woman in her 50s with active or convalescent COVID-19.

This clone appeared a few times. CDR3 bases: TGTGCCAGCAGCTTTACAGGGGATCCCTTCTACGAGCAGTACTTC. Translating it yields CASSFTGDPFYEQYF. The chain carries TRBV5-5 and TRBJ2-7; 7 nucleotides match TRBD1. CDR3 length: 15 amino acids. Trimming took 2 bases from V and 3 from J; bases not matched to a gene: 8. Germline CDR1 reads SGHKS; CDR2 reads YYEKEE (reference sequence).

The rearrangement links TRBV24-1 to TRBJ2-1, with D possibly matching TRBD2 (5 bases). Deletions cut 5 bases from V and 0 bases from J, with 10 bases between. The CDR3 has 15 amino acids. Per the germline V gene, CDR1 is KGHDR and CDR2 is SFDVKD. CDR3 in amino acids: CATSVTGSSYNEQFF. CDR3 coding DNA: TGTGCCACCAGTGTAACGGGGAGCTCCTACAATGAGCAGTTCTTC.

The chain uses TRBV19 and TRBJ2-7; TRBD1 matches at 10 bases. The CDR3 is 14 residues long. J gave up 6 bases and V 6 bases, and 8 bases lay outside the gene matches. CDR1 is LNHDA and CDR2 is SQIVND in the germline V gene (reference sequence). The CDR3 DNA follows: TGTGCCAGTAGAAGAGGACAGGGGGGTTCCGAGCAGTACTTC. Protein sequence: CASRRGQGGSEQYF.

V is TRBV19 and J is TRBJ2-3, with 7 bases aligning to TRBD2. V dropped 1 base and J dropped 4; count of bases not matched to a gene: 2. The germline gives CDR1 LNHDA, CDR2 SQIVND (reference sequence). The CDR3 length is 14 residues. CDR3 nucleotide sequence: TGTGCCAGTAGTATAGGGACTAGTCCAGATACGCAGTATTTT. This encodes CASSIGTSPDTQYF.

The sample holds a few counts of this clone. This chain connects TRBV3-1 (or the pseudogene TRBV3-2) to TRBJ2-2; D might be TRBD2 (6 bases). Germline V gene data show CDR1 as LGHDT and CDR2 as YNNKEL (reference sequence). The CDR3 runs 15 residues. Deletions cut 4 bases from V and 4 bases from J, with 13 bases between. CDR3: CASSPDGGSTGELFF. CDR3 DNA: TGTGCCAGCAGCCCCGATGGGGGGTCCACCGGGGAGCTGTTTTTT.

V is TRBV5-1 and J is TRBJ2-5, with D hard to call. CDR3 length: 14 amino acids. Germline V gives CDR1 SGHRS, CDR2 YFSETQ. Trimming removed 0 bases from V and 1 base from J, with 7 bases in between. The CDR3 nucleotides are TGCGCCAGCAGCTTGGGGCCAGGCCAAGAGACCCAGTACTTC. Protein: CASSLGPGQETQYF.

The chain couples TRBV29-1 to TRBJ2-2; D remains unclear. The germline V gene encodes CDR1 SQVTM and CDR2 ANQGSEA. Trimming left V 7 bases short and J 6 bases short, with 6 bases between. This CDR3 contains 10 residues. CDR3 residues: CSARAGELFF. The CDR3 DNA reads as TGCAGCGCTCGGGCCGGGGAGCTGTTTTTT.